The 4 T cell receptor beta chains below come from one sample, sequenced in a study of cytomegalovirus exposure and HLA in healthy donors (dated by TCRdb to 2015 to 2018). Libraries were constructed by the immunoSEQ multiplex PCR assay. For the multiplex PCR, a mixture combining 60 forward primers for TCR Vbeta segments and 13 reverse primers for TCR Jbeta segments was used. Held by TCRdb, this immuneACCESS table contains in-frame sequences only and omits some clones. Under half of the omission traces to an unresolved V gene where checked; the cause of the rest is unknown. In this sample the table shows approximately 110,000 clones, less than 80% of which occur a single time. In total, the top ten clones hold around 2.1% of the sample. Sequenced sample: PBMCs. Every receptor here comes from a man aged 50 to 59 in good health and CMV-seronegative.

V and J are TRBV30 and TRBJ1-2; TRBD1 matches 7 bases. CDR3 size: 12 residues. Per the germline V gene, CDR1 is GTSNPN and CDR2 is SVGIG (reference sequence). Trimming removed 4 bases from V and 4 bases from J; junction bases left unmatched: 3. CDR3: CAWTDRTYGYTF. As DNA, the CDR3 is TGTGCCTGGACGGACAGGACCTATGGCTACACCTTC. Full variable domain (outside the CDR3, taken from reference TRBV30 and TRBJ1-2): SQTIHQWPATLVQPVGSPLSLECTVEGTSNPNLYWYRQAAGRGLQLLFYSVGIGQISSEVPQNLSASRPQDRQFILSSKKLLLSDSGFYLCAWTDRTYGYTFGSGTRLTVV.

This chain uses TRBV6-1 with TRBJ1-5; a possible D gene is TRBD1 (6 bases). V was clipped by 3 bases and J by 1 base, with 22 bases between them. Germline CDR1 and CDR2: MNHNS and SASEGT. There are 19 residues in the CDR3. CDR3 coding DNA: TGTGCCAGCAGTGAGCCCATCCACTCGTCGACAGGCAGCAATCAGCCCCAGCATTTT. It encodes CASSEPIHSSTGSNQPQHF.

CDR3 loop: CAIRNTESSYNSPLHF. Here the CDR3 DNA reads TGTGCCATCAGGAATACAGAGAGCTCCTATAATTCACCCCTCCACTTT. The chain is built from TRBV10-3 and TRBJ1-6; D ambiguous. The CDR3 totals 16 residues. Trimming removed 6 bases at V and 0 bases at J, with 12 bases between. Germline CDR1 ENHRY, CDR2 SYGVKD.

The V and J genes are TRBV4-1 and TRBJ1-2, with 7 bases that match TRBD1. V was clipped by 4 bases and J by 7 bases; unmatched bases: 9. CDR1 MGHRA and CDR2 YSYEKL come from the germline V gene. The CDR3 has 14 amino acids. The CDR3 loop is CASSLQGLRGGYTF. The CDR3 DNA is TGCGCCAGCAGCCTACAGGGGCTTAGGGGTGGCTACACCTTC.